This T cell receptor beta chain was obtained from a study of cytomegalovirus exposure and HLA in healthy donors. Vbeta (60) and Jbeta (13) primers were used in the PCR. Method: immunoSEQ multiplex PCR; TCRdb's copy keeps in-frame clones and lacks some. The sample shows 150,000 to 200,000 clones, approximately 83% of them seen only once. The V gene lost 8 bases and the J gene lost 6 bases, with 13 bases spanning the gap. The CDR3 covers 13 residues. Germline CDR1 reads MNHEY; CDR2 reads SMNVEV (reference sequence). The origin of this receptor is a male donor in good health and CMV-seronegative. The rearrangement links TRBV27 to TRBJ2-2, with D perhaps matching TRBD2 (5 bases). Specimen: PBMCs. The DNA of the CDR3 is TGTGCCAGCCTGGAGTCAGCGGCCGGGGAGCTGTTTTTT. Translating gives CASLESAAGELFF.